The 28 T cell receptor beta chains below all came from one sample that was sequenced in a study of cytomegalovirus exposure and HLA in healthy donors. Primers included in the PCR were 60 Vbeta and 13 Jbeta primers. Sequenced by immunoSEQ multiplex PCR; TCRdb stores in-frame clones only, minus some. The repertoire includes fewer than 150,000 clones, about 82% of them detected once, and approximately 4.8% sits in the top ten. Sequencing used PBMCs. The source of these receptors is a man aged 25 to 40 in good health.

The rearrangement uses TRBV28 and TRBJ2-7; TRBD1 aligns across 7 bases. Germline values: CDR1 MDHEN, CDR2 SYDVKM. Trimming at V came to 3 bases and at J to 7 bases, leaving 9 bases not matched to a gene. The CDR3 is made up of 14 amino acids. CDR3 loop: CASSLLNRGREQYF. The CDR3 nucleotides are TGTGCCAGCAGTTTGTTGAACAGGGGTAGGGAGCAGTACTTC.

The chain is built from TRBV6-5 and TRBJ2-7; weak D call: TRBD1 (6 bases). V lost 6 bases to trimming and J lost 6 bases, with 21 bases between them. The CDR3 is 15 residues long. CDR1 is MNHEY, CDR2 SVGAGI, per germline. CDR3 coding DNA: TGTGCCAGCAGAAAATCAGGGGTTCCCGCGGGCGAGCAGTACTTC. It codes for CASRKSGVPAGEQYF.

The V call is TRBV2, the J call TRBJ1-4; D may be TRBD1 (6 bases). CDR1 SNHLY and CDR2 FYNNEI come from the germline V gene. The CDR3 extends over 15 amino acids. The V end lost 3 bases, the J end lost 7 bases, and 15 bases lay between the germline ends. The CDR3 nucleotides are TGTGCCAGCAGTGACGACAGGAGTCCTGGTGAAAAACTGTTTTTT. The encoded protein is CASSDDRSPGEKLFF. Variable domain in full (rest from reference TRBV2 and TRBJ1-4): EPEVTQTPSHQVTQMGQEVILRCVPISNHLYFYWYRQILGQKVEFLVSFYNNEISEKSEIFDDQFSVERPDGSNFTLKIRSTKLEDSAMYFCASSDDRSPGEKLFFGSGTQLSVL.

The rearrangement uses TRBV11-3 and TRBJ2-7; 8 nucleotides match TRBD1. The ends lost 2 bases at V and 3 bases at J; junction bases unmatched: 3. The V gene's germline CDR1 is SGHNT and CDR2 YENEEA. CDR3 size: 14 residues. The CDR3 spells CASSLPGQDYEQYF. The CDR3 bases are TGTGCCAGCAGCTTACCGGGACAGGACTACGAGCAGTACTTC.

The chain combines TRBV6-5 with TRBJ2-7; D is perhaps TRBD2 (5 bases). Germline V lookup: CDR1 MNHEY, CDR2 SVGAGI. The CDR3 totals 12 residues. V lost 5 bases, J lost 4 bases, and 9 bases lay in between. CDR3 DNA: TGTGCCAGCAGTCCCTCGGGGTACGAGCAGTACTTC. Residues: CASSPSGYEQYF.

The CDR3: CASSLWTSGRVEQFF. CDR3 in DNA: TGTGCCAGCAGCCTTTGGACTAGCGGGAGGGTTGAGCAGTTCTTC. The chain recombines TRBV28 with TRBJ2-1, with 15 bases aligning to TRBD2. Germline CDR1 and CDR2: MDHEN and SYDVKM. This CDR3 is built from 15 residues. The J segment lost 9 bases and the V segment lost 6 bases, leaving 6 bases of the junction unmatched.

V usage is TRBV19 and J usage is TRBJ1-5; maybe TRBD1 (5 bases). CDR3 size: 16 residues. Germline V gene data show CDR1 as LNHDA and CDR2 as SQIVND (reference sequence). The V end was cut by 7 bases, the J end by 5 bases, with 21 bases between. The CDR3 region is CASTALGLPGDQPQHF. The CDR3 DNA reads TGTGCCAGTACCGCGCTAGGACTCCCGGGGGATCAGCCCCAGCATTTT.

CDR3 region: CASSQRYGREQYF. The CDR3 DNA sequence: TGTGCCAGCAGTCAACGTTATGGGCGTGAGCAGTACTTC. The chain couples TRBV6-5 to TRBJ2-7; no clear D gene. V dropped 5 bases and J dropped 7 bases, with 15 bases sitting between them. Germline-derived CDR1 and CDR2 are MNHEY and SVGAGI. CDR3 length: 13 residues.

The genes are TRBV27 and TRBJ2-1, with 8 bases that match TRBD2. Germline-derived CDR1 and CDR2 are MNHEY and SMNVEV (reference sequence). The CDR3 sequence is 17 residues long. V dropped 2 bases and J dropped 10; count of bases not matched to a gene: 16. CDR3 coding DNA: TGTGCCAGCAGTTTAAGGAGGGTGGGGACTAGTGCGACGGAGCAGTTCTTC. It is translated as CASSLRRVGTSATEQFF.

CDR3 DNA sequence: TGCGCCAGCAGCTACCGGGACAGGGGCACTGAAGCTTTCTTT. Protein sequence: CASSYRDRGTEAFF. The chain carries TRBV5-1 and TRBJ1-1; 10 bases fit TRBD1. V shed 3 bases, J shed 4 bases, and the junction held 3 bases outside the gene matches. Germline V gene data show CDR1 as SGHRS and CDR2 as YFSETQ. The CDR3 spans 14 residues.

This clone was observed a few times. This chain connects TRBV10-3 to TRBJ2-1; 12 nucleotides agree with TRBD2. Per germline, CDR1 ENHRY and CDR2 SYGVKD. Unmatched junction bases numbered 15, after V lost 9 bases and J lost 6 bases. The CDR3 is made up of 17 amino acids. The CDR3 loop reads CAISEGWTSGASNEQFF. The DNA of the CDR3 is TGTGCCATTAGCGAAGGATGGACTAGCGGGGCCAGCAATGAGCAGTTCTTC.

This chain uses TRBV4-1 with TRBJ2-4, with D possibly matching TRBD1 (6 bases). CDR1 and CDR2 from the germline V gene are MGHRA and YSYEKL. The ends were cut back, 0 bases at V and 6 bases at J, with 12 bases in the middle. The CDR3 sequence is 15 residues long. The CDR3 region is CASSQDGTSLNIQYF. The CDR3 DNA reads TGCGCCAGCAGCCAAGATGGGACATCATTAAACATTCAGTACTTC.

The V and J genes are TRBV13 and TRBJ1-1, with 8 bases fitting TRBD1. Losses at the gene ends were 4 bases for V and 3 bases for J; bases not matched to a gene: 7. This CDR3 has 15 amino acids. CDR1 is PRHDT and CDR2 is FYEKMQ in the germline V gene (reference sequence). CDR3 coding DNA: TGTGCCAGCAGCTCGAGGACAGGGTACGACACTGAAGCTTTCTTT. Amino acids: CASSSRTGYDTEAFF.

The gene calls are TRBV6-6 and TRBJ1-2; 7 bases match TRBD1. Germline lookup yields CDR1 MNHNY and CDR2 SVGAGI (reference sequence). V lost 0 bases to trimming and J lost 7 bases; unmatched junction nucleotides: 5. The length of the CDR3 is 14 residues. The CDR3 bases are TGTGCCAGCAGTTACTCGACAGGGTCGGGTGGCTACACCTTC. Translated, it gives CASSYSTGSGGYTF.

This rearrangement joins TRBV9 to TRBJ1-1; TRBD1 might be the D (5 bases). Between the trimmed V and J ends, which lost 4 bases and 11 bases, there was a span of 15 bases. Germline-derived CDR1 and CDR2 are SGDLS and YYNGEE. This CDR3 spans 12 amino acids. CDR3 sequence: CASSTDQGRAFF. The CDR3, as DNA: TGTGCCAGCAGCACCGACCAGGGTCGGGCTTTCTTT.

The chain couples TRBV5-1 to TRBJ2-5, with 12 nucleotides matching TRBD1. The CDR3 sequence is 16 residues long. The germline CDR1 and CDR2 sequences are SGHRS and YFSETQ. Germline trimming cut 4 bases from V and 0 bases from J; bases unmatched to any gene: 4. The CDR3 loop reads CASSRGQGAYQETQYF. CDR3 nucleotides: TGCGCCAGCAGCAGGGGACAGGGGGCATACCAAGAGACCCAGTACTTC.

The gene calls are TRBV6-5 and TRBJ1-2; 7 bases fit TRBD1. This CDR3 is 16 amino acids long. With V trimmed by 0 bases and J by 7 bases, 11 bases remained unmatched. Germline loops: CDR1 MNHEY, CDR2 SVGAGI. The CDR3 loop is CASSYSEWAGGLGYTF. CDR3 in DNA: TGTGCCAGCAGTTACTCCGAGTGGGCAGGGGGTCTTGGCTACACCTTC.

J is TRBJ1-1 and V is TRBV27; D is undetermined. CDR3 length: 14 residues. Trimming pared 3 bases from V and 3 bases from J, leaving 11 bases between. The germline gives CDR1 MNHEY, CDR2 SMNVEV (reference sequence). The CDR3 DNA is TGTGCCAGCAGTTTCACATCGGAGCACACTGAAGCTTTCTTT. The encoded protein is CASSFTSEHTEAFF.

This rearrangement joins TRBV9 to TRBJ2-1; the D is unclear. Looked up from germline, CDR1 is SGDLS and CDR2 is YYNGEE. The CDR3 consists of 13 residues. Trimming removed 3 bases at V and 7 bases at J, with 11 bases between. CDR3 nucleotides: TGTGCCAGCAGCGAAAGTACTTGGAATGAGCAGTTCTTC. Its translation is CASSESTWNEQFF.

J is TRBJ1-5 and V is TRBV15; D might be TRBD1 (6 bases). The CDR3 spans 14 residues. The germline V gene encodes CDR1 LNHNV and CDR2 YYDKDF (reference sequence). V lost 5 bases to trimming and J lost 7 bases, with 15 bases between them. CDR3 residues: CATSALGGGQPQHF. CDR3 nucleotides: TGTGCCACCAGCGCCCTTGGGGGCGGACAGCCCCAGCATTTT. Based on the CDR3 plus reference TRBV15 and TRBJ1-5, the full variable domain is DAMVIQNPRYQVTQFGKPVTLSCSQTLNHNVMYWYQQKSSQAPKLLFHYYDKDFNNEADTPDNFQSRRPNTSFCFLDIRSPGLGDTAMYLCATSALGGGQPQHFGDGTRLSIL.

V is TRBV6-1 and J is TRBJ1-4, with D tentatively TRBD1 (5 bases). The germline CDR1 and CDR2 sequences are MNHNS and SASEGT. CDR3 length: 16 amino acids. Trimming took off 3 bases at V and 0 bases at J, with 11 bases between the two ends. CDR3 coding DNA: TGTGCCAGCAGTGAGGGGTGGGGGGCAACTAATGAAAAACTGTTTTTT. Protein: CASSEGWGATNEKLFF.

This clone was counted between two and nine times. The chain combines TRBV2 with TRBJ2-2; perhaps TRBD1 as D (5 bases). The CDR3 is 13 residues long. The V end was cut by 5 bases, the J end by 7 bases, with 11 bases between. The V gene's germline CDR1 is SNHLY and CDR2 FYNNEI. The CDR3 loop is CASSQRQSGELFF. The CDR3 bases are TGTGCCAGCAGTCAGAGACAGAGCGGGGAGCTGTTTTTT.

The chain has TRBV7-3 and TRBJ2-5; 9 nucleotides align to TRBD1. CDR3 length: 14 amino acids. CDR1 is SGHTA and CDR2 is FQGTGA in the germline V gene. Unmatched junction bases numbered 6, after V lost 5 bases and J lost 5 bases. CDR3 region: CASSPGDRAETQYF. The CDR3 nucleotides read TGTGCCAGCAGCCCGGGGGACAGGGCTGAGACCCAGTACTTC.

The chain recombines TRBV6-1 with TRBJ2-7, with 9 bases matching TRBD2. The junction had 9 bases not matched to a gene; V was cut back by 6 bases and J by 6 bases. Per germline, CDR1 MNHNS and CDR2 SASEGT. The length of the CDR3 is 14 residues. CDR3 bases: TGTGCCAGCAGAGTAGGGACTAGCCTCGGCGAGCAGTACTTC. Translation: CASRVGTSLGEQYF.

V gene TRBV28 combines with J gene TRBJ2-7; possibly TRBD2 for D (5 bases). V lost 6 bases and J lost 4, with 10 bases in between. From germline, CDR1 is MDHEN and CDR2 SYDVKM. The CDR3 is made up of 12 amino acids. CDR3 DNA: TGTGCCAGCAGCCTCGGACTTTACGAGCAGTACTTC. It is translated as CASSLGLYEQYF.

V is TRBV7-2 and J is TRBJ1-4, with D maybe TRBD1 (6 bases). The germline CDR1 and CDR2 sequences are SGHTA and FQGNSA. Trimming took 3 bases from V and 2 from J, leaving 10 bases between them. The CDR3 spans 15 residues. CDR3 bases: TGTACCAGCAGCTTGGGGGGGCCTACTAATGAAAAACTGTTTTTT. It codes for CTSSLGGPTNEKLFF.

The chain links TRBV27 to TRBJ2-5; TRBD2 agrees at 9 bases. The DNA end lines up better with TRBJ2-7; the J call may be wrong. The CDR3 contains 15 residues. The germline V gene encodes CDR1 MNHEY and CDR2 SMNVEV (reference sequence). DNA for the CDR3: TGTGCCAGCAGGGAGGGCGGGAGGGCCTCCTACGAGCAGTACTTC. Its protein is CASREGGRASYEQYF.

J is TRBJ2-7 and V is TRBV30, with 10 bases identical to TRBD1. The germline V gene encodes CDR1 GTSNPN and CDR2 SVGIG (reference sequence). Trimming removed 3 bases from V and 5 bases from J; junction bases left unmatched: 7. CDR3 length: 14 amino acids. CDR3 nucleotides: TGTGCCTGGAGCACCGGGACAGGGGTCGACGAGCAGTACTTC. Its protein is CAWSTGTGVDEQYF.